This T cell receptor (beta chain) was profiled in a study of blood T cell repertoires in COVID-19 (dated by TCRdb to the early 2020s). A note on the overall study: The collaborator samples originated in the United States, Italy and Spain and spanned the acute and convalescent phases of COVID-19. The material from the prospective study consisted of cDNA or gDNA derived from T cells, B-cell-depleted T cells, or PBMCs. The samples were drawn from two sources: the first 160 participants of the ongoing ImmuneRACE study, and 1,254 subjects contributed by 6 global collaborators. Where HLA class I and class II types were available, the types were taken from metadata supplied by the sample provider, not from assay-based typing. Nearly every sample came with metadata listing a de-identified subject ID, COVID-19 status, age in years and sex. A freely available public database, intended as a resource for researchers studying the immune response to SARS-CoV-2, is where the repertoires were released. Deeply sampled blood TCRbeta repertoires from subjects exposed to, actively infected with, or recovered from COVID-19 were included in the dataset.

The paper as a whole reports these results and caveats: The amount of clinical and demographic metadata varied by source and participant and was provided uncurated.

Collaborating institutions collected whole blood in K2EDTA tubes following their own protocols. Collaborator samples were shipped for TCRbeta analysis as frozen whole blood, isolated PBMCs, or DNA extracted from either sample type. The CDR3 goes from the cysteine to the phenylalanine over 15 residues. CDR3 DNA is the only sequence kept; it has 45 bases, read in frame from the first base. The germline V gene supplies CDR1 SGHRS and CDR2 YFSETQ. Trimming costs V 0 bases and J 0 bases, and their ends lie 7 bases apart. The immunoSEQ Assay, a bias-controlled multiplex PCR, was used to amplify TCRbeta CDR3 regions from genomic DNA. Turning to the authors' computational methods: Within the assay, amplification of reference gene primers was used to estimate how many nucleated cells each sample contained. Sequence reads were collapsed and filtered to measure the absolute abundance of every unique TCRbeta CDR3 rearrangement. For each sample, productive Simpson clonality was calculated as the square root of Simpson's diversity index across productive rearrangements. The clones in this table, taken by TCRdb from immuneACCESS, are in-frame only. Not every clone is retained; where verified, under half of the shortfall comes from an unresolved V gene, and the cause of the rest is unknown. V and J calls plus clone size are reproduced from that table; the DNA served to infer D and trimming. A total of 150,000 to 200,000 clones appear in this sample, under 90% of them only once. Jointly, the top ten make up around 6.8% of the sample.

Concerning this clone itself: Its antigen remains undetermined. No quality values exist for individual bases; no much larger clone is one base distant.

The sequence links TRBV5-1 to TRBJ1-3; a confident D gene designation cannot be given. Sample: peripheral blood. This TCR came from a human donor in a cohort sampled during active COVID-19. The CDR3 in this case is CASSLDRSSGNTIYF. In nucleotide form, the sequence is TGCGCCAGCAGCTTGGACAGAAGCTCTGGAAACACCATATATTTT.